This T cell receptor beta chain was observed in a study of cytomegalovirus exposure and HLA in healthy donors. Study-wide results and caveats: Fewer N-insertions (relative to the roughly 630-donor mean) were reportedly seen in an Asian-associated ancestry cluster in a later analysis.

V lost 6 bases and J lost 5, with 14 bases in between. The CDR3 is 13 residues long. Germline V CDR1 and CDR2: LNHDA, SQIVND (reference sequence). Researchers ran the PCR with 60 Vbeta and 13 Jbeta primers. Sequencing was performed with immunoSEQ multiplex PCR; in TCRdb, only in-frame clones are kept and a portion is missing. The sample has around 140,000 clones, more than 60% seen once. The sample holds a few counts of this clone. Its antigen is undetermined. The V call is TRBV19, the J call TRBJ2-7; TRBD1 might be the D (6 bases). The TCR was taken from a male donor in good health and CMV-seronegative. Source material: PBMCs. The CDR3 DNA sequence: TGTGCCAGTAGCCAGATTACAGGGAACGAGCAGTACTTC. Its translation: CASSQITGNEQYF. Looking up the rest from reference TRBV19 and TRBJ2-7 gives the full variable domain: DGGITQSPKYLFRKEGQNVTLSCEQNLNHDAMYWYRQDPGQGLRLIYYSQIVNDFQKGDIAEGYSVSREKKESFPLTVTSAQKNPTAFYLCASSQITGNEQYFGPGTRLTVT.